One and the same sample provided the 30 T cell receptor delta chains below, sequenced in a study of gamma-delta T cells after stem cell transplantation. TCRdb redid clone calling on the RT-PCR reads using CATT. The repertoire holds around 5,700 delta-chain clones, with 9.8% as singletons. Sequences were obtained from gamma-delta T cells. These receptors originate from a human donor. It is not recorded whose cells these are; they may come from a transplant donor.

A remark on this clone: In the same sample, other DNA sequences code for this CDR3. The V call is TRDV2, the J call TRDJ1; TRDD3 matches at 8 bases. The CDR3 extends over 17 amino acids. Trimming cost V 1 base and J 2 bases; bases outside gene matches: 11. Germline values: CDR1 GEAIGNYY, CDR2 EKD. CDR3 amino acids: CACDTQFVVGDTDKLIF. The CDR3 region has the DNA TGTGCCTGTGACACACAATTTGTGGTGGGGGATACCGATAAACTCATCTTT.

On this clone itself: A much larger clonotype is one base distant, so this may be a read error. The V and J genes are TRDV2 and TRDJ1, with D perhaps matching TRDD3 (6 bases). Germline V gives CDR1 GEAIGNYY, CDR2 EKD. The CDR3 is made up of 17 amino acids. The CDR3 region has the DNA TGTGCCTGTGATGGACTGCCGGGGGACCAATACACCGATGAACTCATCTTT. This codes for CACDGLPGDQYTDELIF.

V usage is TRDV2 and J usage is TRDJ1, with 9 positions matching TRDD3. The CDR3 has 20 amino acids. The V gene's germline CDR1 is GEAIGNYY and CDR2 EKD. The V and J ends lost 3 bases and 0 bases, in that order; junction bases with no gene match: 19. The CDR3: CACDPGTLGDRRGNTDKLIF. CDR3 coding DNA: TGTGCCTGTGACCCGGGAACACTGGGGGACCGAAGAGGAAACACCGATAAACTCATCTTT.

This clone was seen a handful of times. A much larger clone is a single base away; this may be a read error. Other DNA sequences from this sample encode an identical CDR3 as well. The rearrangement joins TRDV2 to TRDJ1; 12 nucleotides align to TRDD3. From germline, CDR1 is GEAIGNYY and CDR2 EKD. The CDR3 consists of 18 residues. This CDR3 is CACDPVLGDTSATDKLIF. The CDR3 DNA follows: TGTGCATGTGACCCCGTACTGGGGGATACATCTGCTACCGATAAACTCATCTTT.

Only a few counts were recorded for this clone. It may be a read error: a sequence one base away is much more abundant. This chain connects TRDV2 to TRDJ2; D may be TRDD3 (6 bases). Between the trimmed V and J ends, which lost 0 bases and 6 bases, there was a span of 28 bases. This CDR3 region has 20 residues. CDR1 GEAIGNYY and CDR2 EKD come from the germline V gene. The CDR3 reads CACDTVEGGETFFEAAQLFF. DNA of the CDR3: TGTGCCTGTGACACCGTAGAGGGGGGAGAGACCTTCTTTGAGGCAGCACAACTCTTCTTT.

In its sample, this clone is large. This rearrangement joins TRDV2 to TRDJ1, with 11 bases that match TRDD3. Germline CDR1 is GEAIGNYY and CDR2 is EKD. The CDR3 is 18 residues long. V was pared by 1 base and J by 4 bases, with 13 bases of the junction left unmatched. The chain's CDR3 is CACDTVLGDTRQSDKLIF. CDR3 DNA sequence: TGTGCCTGTGACACTGTGCTGGGGGATACAAGGCAGAGCGATAAACTCATCTTT.

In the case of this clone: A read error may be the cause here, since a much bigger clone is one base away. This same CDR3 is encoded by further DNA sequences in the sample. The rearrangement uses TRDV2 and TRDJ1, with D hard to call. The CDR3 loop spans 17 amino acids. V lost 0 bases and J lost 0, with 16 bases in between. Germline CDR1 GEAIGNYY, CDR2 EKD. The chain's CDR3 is CACDTVVGAPYTDKLIF. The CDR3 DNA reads TGTGCCTGTGACACCGTGGTAGGGGCCCCGTACACCGATAAACTCATCTTT.

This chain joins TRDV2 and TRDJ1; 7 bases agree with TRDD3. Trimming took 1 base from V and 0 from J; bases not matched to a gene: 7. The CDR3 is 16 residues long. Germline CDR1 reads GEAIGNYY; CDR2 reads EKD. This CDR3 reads CACDTLGGIYTDKLIF. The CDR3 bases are TGTGCCTGTGACACTCTGGGGGGCATTTACACCGATAAACTCATCTTT.

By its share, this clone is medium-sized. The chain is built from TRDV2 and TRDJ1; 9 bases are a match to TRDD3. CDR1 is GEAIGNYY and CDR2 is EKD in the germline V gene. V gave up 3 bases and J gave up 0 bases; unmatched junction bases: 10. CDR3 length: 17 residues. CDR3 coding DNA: TGTGCCTGTGACGCCTTACTGGGGGAGACGTACACCGATAAACTCATCTTT. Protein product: CACDALLGETYTDKLIF.

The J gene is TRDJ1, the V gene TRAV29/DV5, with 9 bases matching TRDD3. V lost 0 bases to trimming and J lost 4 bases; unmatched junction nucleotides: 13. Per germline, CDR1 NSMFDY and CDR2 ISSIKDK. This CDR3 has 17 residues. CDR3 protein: CAASEGSGGYRLDKLIF. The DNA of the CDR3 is TGTGCAGCAAGCGAAGGGTCCGGGGGATACCGCCTCGATAAACTCATCTTT. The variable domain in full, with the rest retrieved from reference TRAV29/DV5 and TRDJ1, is DQQVKQNSPSLSVQEGRISILNCDYTNSMFDYFLWYKKYPAEGPTFLISISSIKDKNEDGRFTVFLNKSAKHLSLHIVPSQPGDSAVYFCAASEGSGGYRLDKLIFGKGTRVTVEP.

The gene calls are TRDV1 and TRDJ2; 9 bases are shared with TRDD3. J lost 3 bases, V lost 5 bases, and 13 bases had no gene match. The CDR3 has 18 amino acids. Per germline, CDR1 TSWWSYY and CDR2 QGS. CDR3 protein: CALGSPSSDWGMTAQLFF. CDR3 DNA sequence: TGTGCTCTTGGGTCGCCTTCTTCCGACTGGGGGATGACAGCACAACTCTTCTTT.

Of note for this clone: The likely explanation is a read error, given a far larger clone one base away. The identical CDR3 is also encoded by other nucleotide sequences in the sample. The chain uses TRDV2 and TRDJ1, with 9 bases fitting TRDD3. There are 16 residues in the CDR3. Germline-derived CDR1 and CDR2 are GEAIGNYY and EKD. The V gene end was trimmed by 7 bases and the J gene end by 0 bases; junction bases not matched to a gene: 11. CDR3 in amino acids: CACDSMGDKDTDKLIF. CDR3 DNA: TGTGCCTGCGACTCGATGGGGGATAAAGACACCGATAAACTCATCTTT.

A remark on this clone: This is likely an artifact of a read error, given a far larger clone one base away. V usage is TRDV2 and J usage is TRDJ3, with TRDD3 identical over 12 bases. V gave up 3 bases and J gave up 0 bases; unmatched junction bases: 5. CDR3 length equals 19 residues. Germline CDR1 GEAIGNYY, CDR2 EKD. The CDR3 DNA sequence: TGTGCCTGTGACTCGAGACTGGGGGATACCTCCTGGGACACCCGACAGATGTTTTTC. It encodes CACDSRLGDTSWDTRQMFF.

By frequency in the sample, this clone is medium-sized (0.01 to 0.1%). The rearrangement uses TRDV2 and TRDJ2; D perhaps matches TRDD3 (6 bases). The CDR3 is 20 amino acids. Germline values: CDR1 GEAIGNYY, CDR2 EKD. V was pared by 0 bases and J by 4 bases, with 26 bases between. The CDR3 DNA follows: TGTGCCTGTGACACCGTAGAGGGGGGAGAGACCTTCTTTGAGACAGCACAACTCTTCTTT. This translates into CACDTVEGGETFFETAQLFF.

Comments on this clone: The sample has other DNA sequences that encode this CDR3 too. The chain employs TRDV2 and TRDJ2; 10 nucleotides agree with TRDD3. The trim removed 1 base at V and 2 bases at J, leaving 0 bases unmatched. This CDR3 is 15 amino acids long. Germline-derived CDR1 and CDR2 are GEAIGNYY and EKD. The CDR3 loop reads CACDTGGYLTAQLFF. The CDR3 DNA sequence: TGTGCCTGTGACACTGGGGGATACTTGACAGCACAACTCTTCTTT.

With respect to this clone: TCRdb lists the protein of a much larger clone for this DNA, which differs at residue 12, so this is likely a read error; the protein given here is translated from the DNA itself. The CDR3 nucleotides are TGTGCCTGTGACACCGTGACTGGGGGACCCTATGACCGTACCGATAAACTCATCTTT. Its protein product is CACDTVTGGPYDRTDKLIF. This chain joins TRDV2 and TRDJ1; 9 bases match TRDD3. This CDR3 region has 19 residues. The V segment lost 0 bases and the J segment 2 bases; nucleotides outside the gene matches: 15. In germline, CDR1 is GEAIGNYY, CDR2 EKD.

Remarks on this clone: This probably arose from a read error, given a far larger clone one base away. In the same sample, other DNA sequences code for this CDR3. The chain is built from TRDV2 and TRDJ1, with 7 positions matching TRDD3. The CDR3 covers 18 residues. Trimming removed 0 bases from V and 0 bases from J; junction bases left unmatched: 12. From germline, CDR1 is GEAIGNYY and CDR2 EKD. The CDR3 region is CACDTLGPTGADTDKLIF. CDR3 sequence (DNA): TGTGCCTGTGACACCCTGGGGCCCACTGGGGCCGACACCGATAAACTCATCTTT.

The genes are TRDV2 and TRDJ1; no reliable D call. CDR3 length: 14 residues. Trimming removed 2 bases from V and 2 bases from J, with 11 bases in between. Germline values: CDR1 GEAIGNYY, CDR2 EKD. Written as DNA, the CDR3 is TGTGCCTGTGACAAGTTGCTGGCGACCGATAAACTCATCTTT. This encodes CACDKLLATDKLIF.

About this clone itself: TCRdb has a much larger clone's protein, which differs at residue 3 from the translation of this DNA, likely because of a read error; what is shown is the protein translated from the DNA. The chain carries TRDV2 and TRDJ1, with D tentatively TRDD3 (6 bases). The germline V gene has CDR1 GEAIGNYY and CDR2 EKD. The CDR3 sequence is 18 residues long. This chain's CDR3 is CARDSLLGDGQYTDKLIF. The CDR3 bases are TGTGCCCGTGACAGCCTCCTTGGGGATGGACAGTACACCGATAAACTCATCTTT.

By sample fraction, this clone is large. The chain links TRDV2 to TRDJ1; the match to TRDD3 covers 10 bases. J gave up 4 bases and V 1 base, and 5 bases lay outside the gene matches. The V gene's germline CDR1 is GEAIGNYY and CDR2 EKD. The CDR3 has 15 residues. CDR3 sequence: CACDTLGDNGDKLIF. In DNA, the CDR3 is TGTGCCTGTGACACGCTGGGGGATAACGGCGATAAACTCATCTTT.

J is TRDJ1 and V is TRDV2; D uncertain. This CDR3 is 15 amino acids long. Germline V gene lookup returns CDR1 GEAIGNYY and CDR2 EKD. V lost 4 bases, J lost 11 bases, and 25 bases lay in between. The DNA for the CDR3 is TGTGCCTGTGAACCTATCCCGGCGGAGGGACTTAACCTCATCTTT. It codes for CACEPIPAEGLNLIF.

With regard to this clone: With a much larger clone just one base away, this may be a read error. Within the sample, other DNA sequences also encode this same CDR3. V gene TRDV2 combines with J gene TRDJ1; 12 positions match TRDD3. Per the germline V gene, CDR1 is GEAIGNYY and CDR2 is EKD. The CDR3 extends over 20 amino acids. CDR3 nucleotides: TGTGCCTGTGACACCGTGGGTACTGGGGGATACCGAGGGAGTACCGATAAACTTATCTTT. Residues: CACDTVGTGGYRGSTDKLIF.

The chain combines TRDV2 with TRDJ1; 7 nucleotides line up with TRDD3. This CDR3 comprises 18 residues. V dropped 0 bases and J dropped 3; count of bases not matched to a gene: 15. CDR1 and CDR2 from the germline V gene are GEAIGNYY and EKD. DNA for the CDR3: TGTGCCTGTGACACCGTTAGACTGGAGGATACGCAATCCGATAAACTCATCTTT. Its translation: CACDTVRLEDTQSDKLIF.

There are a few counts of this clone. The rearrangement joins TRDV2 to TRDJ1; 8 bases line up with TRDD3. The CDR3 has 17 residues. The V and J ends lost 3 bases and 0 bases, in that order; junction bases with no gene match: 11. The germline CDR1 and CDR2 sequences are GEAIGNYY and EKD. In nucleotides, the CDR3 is TGTGCCTGTGACTCCGTACTGGGGGCCCCCTACACCGATAAACTCATCTTT. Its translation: CACDSVLGAPYTDKLIF.

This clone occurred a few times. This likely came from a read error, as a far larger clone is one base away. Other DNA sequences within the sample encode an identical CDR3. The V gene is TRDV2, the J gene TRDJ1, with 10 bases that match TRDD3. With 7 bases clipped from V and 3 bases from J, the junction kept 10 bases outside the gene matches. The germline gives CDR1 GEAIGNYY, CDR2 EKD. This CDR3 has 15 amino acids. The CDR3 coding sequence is TGTGCCTGCGACCACGTACTGGGGGATTCCGATAAACTCATCTTT. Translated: CACDHVLGDSDKLIF.

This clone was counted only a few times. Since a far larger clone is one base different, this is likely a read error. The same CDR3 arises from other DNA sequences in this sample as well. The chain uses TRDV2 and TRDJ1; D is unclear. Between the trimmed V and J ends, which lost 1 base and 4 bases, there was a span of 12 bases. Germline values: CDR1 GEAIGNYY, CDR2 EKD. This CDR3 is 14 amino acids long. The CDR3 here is CACDTVHSSDKLIF. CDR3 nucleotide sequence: TGTGCCTGTGACACGGTACATTCTAGCGATAAACTCATCTTT.

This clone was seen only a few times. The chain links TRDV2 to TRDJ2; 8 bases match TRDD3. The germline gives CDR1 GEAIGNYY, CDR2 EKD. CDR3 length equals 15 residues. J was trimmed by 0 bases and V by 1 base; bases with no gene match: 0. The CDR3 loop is CACDTGGSLTAQLFF. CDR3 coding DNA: TGTGCCTGTGACACTGGGGGATCTTTGACAGCACAACTCTTCTTT.

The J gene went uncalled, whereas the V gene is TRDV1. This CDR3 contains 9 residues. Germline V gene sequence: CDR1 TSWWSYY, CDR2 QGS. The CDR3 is CALGELAFF. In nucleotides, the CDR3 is TGTGCTCTTGGGGAACTGGCTTTCTTT.

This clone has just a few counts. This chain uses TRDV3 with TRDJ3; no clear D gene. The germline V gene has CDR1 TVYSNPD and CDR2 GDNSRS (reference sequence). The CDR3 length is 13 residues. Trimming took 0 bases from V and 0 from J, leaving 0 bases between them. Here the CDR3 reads CAFSSWDTRQMFF. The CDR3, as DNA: TGTGCCTTTAGCTCCTGGGACACCCGACAGATGTTTTTC.

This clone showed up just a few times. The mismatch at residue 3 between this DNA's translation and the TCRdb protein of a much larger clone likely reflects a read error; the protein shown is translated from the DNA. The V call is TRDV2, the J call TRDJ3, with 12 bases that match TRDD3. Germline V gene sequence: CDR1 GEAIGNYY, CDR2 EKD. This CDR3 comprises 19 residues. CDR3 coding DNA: TGTGCCTATGACTCGATACTGGGGGATACCTCCTGGGACACCCGACAGATGTTTTTC. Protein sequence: CAYDSILGDTSWDTRQMFF.